These 30 T cell receptor beta chains originate from one sample sequenced in a study of blood T cell repertoires in COVID-19. The method was immunoSEQ multiplex PCR; TCRdb's version includes in-frame clones alone and lacks a portion of them. The sample includes approximately 470,000 clones, 87% seen only once; the top ten take 0.7%. Input material: PBMCs or T cells enriched from blood (not recorded which). The receptors here all came from a woman younger than 30 who had recovered from COVID-19.

V gene TRBV5-1 combines with J gene TRBJ2-7; TRBD1 might be the D (6 bases). Germline V lookup: CDR1 SGHRS, CDR2 YFSETQ. Trimming removed 3 bases at V and 3 bases at J, with 13 bases between. This CDR3 spans 14 amino acids. The CDR3: CASSWHTGIYEQYF. The CDR3 region has the DNA TGCGCCAGCAGCTGGCATACAGGGATCTACGAGCAGTACTTC.

This chain joins TRBV20-1 and TRBJ1-6; unclear D gene. The CDR3 sequence is 14 residues long. Trimming removed 3 bases at V and 7 bases at J, with 13 bases between. The germline CDR1 and CDR2 sequences are DFQATT and SNEGSKA (reference sequence). The CDR3 sequence: CSASRGGSNSPLHF. DNA of the CDR3: TGCAGTGCTAGTAGAGGCGGTTCAAATTCACCCCTCCACTTT.

This chain links TRBV13 with TRBJ2-1; 10 bases line up with TRBD1. Per germline, CDR1 PRHDT and CDR2 FYEKMQ (reference sequence). CDR3 size: 15 residues. The J segment lost 10 bases and the V segment lost 5 bases, leaving 11 bases of the junction unmatched. This CDR3 is CASSHRDRGIEEQFF. In DNA form, the CDR3 reads TGTGCCAGCAGCCACCGGGACAGGGGAATAGAGGAGCAGTTCTTC.

The chain is built from TRBV18 and TRBJ1-1, with 7 positions matching TRBD1. Trimming at V came to 2 bases and at J to 0 bases, leaving 9 bases not matched to a gene. The CDR3 runs 17 residues. Germline CDR1 KGHSH, CDR2 LQKENI. CDR3 in amino acids: CASSPRAGGPMNTEAFF. The CDR3 bases are TGTGCCAGCTCACCAAGGGCAGGGGGACCTATGAACACTGAAGCTTTCTTT.

This chain uses TRBV3-1 (or the pseudogene TRBV3-2) with TRBJ2-5; 8 nucleotides line up with TRBD1. Trimming cost V 0 bases and J 5 bases; bases outside gene matches: 5. Germline V gene lookup returns CDR1 LGHDT and CDR2 YNNKEL (reference sequence). CDR3 length: 15 residues. The CDR3 here is CASSQEGTGLETQYF. CDR3 in DNA: TGTGCCAGCAGCCAAGAAGGGACAGGTCTGGAGACCCAGTACTTC.

The rearrangement joins TRBV28 to TRBJ1-6; weak D call: TRBD1 (6 bases). The CDR3 loop spans 14 amino acids. CDR1 and CDR2 from the germline V gene are MDHEN and SYDVKM. The V end lost 3 bases, the J end lost 11 bases, and 14 bases lay between the germline ends. The CDR3 region is CASSFWGGRTPLHF. The CDR3 nucleotides are TGTGCCAGCAGTTTTTGGGGGGGCCGGACACCCCTCCACTTT.

V and J are TRBV15 and TRBJ2-3, with D perhaps matching TRBD2 (6 bases). CDR3 length equals 14 residues. Germline CDR1 and CDR2: LNHNV and YYDKDF (reference sequence). Trimming removed 1 base at V and 5 bases at J, with 10 bases between. This CDR3 is CATSRVGGKDTQYF. The CDR3 coding sequence is TGTGCCACCAGCAGAGTTGGGGGGAAAGATACGCAGTATTTT.

The chain couples TRBV5-1 to TRBJ1-1; D possibly corresponds to TRBD1 (6 bases). The CDR3 is 16 residues long. From germline, CDR1 is SGHRS and CDR2 YFSETQ. Deletions cut 4 bases from V and 1 base from J, with 17 bases between. In DNA, the CDR3 is TGCGCCAGCAGCCCGAGGGCAGGGGATACGAACACTGAAGCTTTCTTT. Its translation is CASSPRAGDTNTEAFF.

This chain joins TRBV5-1 and TRBJ2-3; 7 bases map to TRBD2. CDR3 size: 14 residues. The junction had 8 bases not matched to a gene; V was cut back by 8 bases and J by 2 bases. CDR1 and CDR2 from the germline V gene are SGHRS and YFSETQ. DNA of the CDR3: TGCGCCAGTTGCGGGGGAGCCCCCACAGATACGCAGTATTTT. It yields the protein CASCGGAPTDTQYF.

This clone was seen once. J is TRBJ1-1 and V is TRBV5-1; D is possibly TRBD1 (5 bases). The CDR3 is 14 residues long. V shed 4 bases and J shed 3 bases, with 13 bases lying between them. Per the germline V gene, CDR1 is SGHRS and CDR2 is YFSETQ. CDR3 loop: CASSPGTADTEAFF. The CDR3 nucleotides are TGCGCCAGCAGCCCAGGGACTGCCGACACTGAAGCTTTCTTT.

The V and J genes are TRBV15 and TRBJ1-2; the D gene is possibly TRBD1 (6 bases). V was pared by 1 base and J by 8 bases, with 17 bases between. The CDR3 covers 15 residues. The germline gives CDR1 LNHNV, CDR2 YYDKDF (reference sequence). The DNA for the CDR3 is TGTGCCACCAGCAGAGTCATTCCGGGACACGGGGGCTACACCTTC. It encodes CATSRVIPGHGGYTF.

The chain combines TRBV6-5 with TRBJ2-2; D not certain. CDR3 size: 14 residues. The V end lost 5 bases, the J end lost 2 bases, and 9 bases lay between the germline ends. Per the germline V gene, CDR1 is MNHEY and CDR2 is SVGAGI. Here the CDR3 reads CASSLSSNTGELFF. Written as DNA, the CDR3 is TGTGCCAGCAGTCTATCATCCAACACCGGGGAGCTGTTTTTT.

This clone was found once. The chain is built from TRBV7-2 and TRBJ2-7; 12 nucleotides match TRBD2. The CDR3 is 19 amino acids. Trimming at V came to 3 bases and at J to 4 bases, leaving 16 bases not matched to a gene. CDR1 and CDR2 from the germline V gene are SGHTA and FQGNSA. CDR3 DNA sequence: TGTGCCAGCAGCTTCCCTCTAGCGGGGGGGCCTATGCGACGATACGAGCAGTACTTC. It translates to CASSFPLAGGPMRRYEQYF.

This rearrangement joins TRBV5-1 to TRBJ2-7; 7 bases match TRBD2. Germline lookup yields CDR1 SGHRS and CDR2 YFSETQ. The CDR3 has 12 residues. The V gene end was trimmed by 3 bases and the J gene end by 6 bases; junction bases not matched to a gene: 3. The CDR3 nucleotides read TGCGCCAGCAGCTCGTCGGGGGGCGAGCAGTACTTC. Translating gives CASSSSGGEQYF.

The CDR3: CASSLVIAGAAYGYTF. Here the CDR3 DNA reads TGTGCCAGCAGCTTAGTCATAGCGGGGGCGGCATATGGCTACACCTTC. This chain joins TRBV7-9 and TRBJ1-2; a possible D gene is TRBD1 (6 bases). The CDR3 has 16 amino acids. The V end was cut by 1 base, the J end by 5 bases, with 17 bases between. CDR1 is SEHNR and CDR2 is FQNEAQ in the germline V gene (reference sequence). The entire variable domain, with the rest obtained from reference TRBV7-9 and TRBJ1-2, is as follows: DTGVSQNPRHKITKRGQNVTFRCDPISEHNRLYWYRQTLGQGPEFLTYFQNEAQLEKSRLLSDRFSAERPKGSFSTLEIQRTEQGDSAMYLCASSLVIAGAAYGYTFGSGTRLTVV.

The chain combines TRBV7-2 with TRBJ2-1; 11 nucleotides agree with TRBD2. This CDR3 region has 16 residues. Per germline, CDR1 SGHTA and CDR2 FQGNSA. After removal of 1 base from V and 7 bases from J, the junction contained 6 bases not matched to a gene. The CDR3 nucleotides read TGTGCCAGCAGCTTAGAAGTAGCGGGGGGGTGGAATGAGCAGTTCTTC. This translates into CASSLEVAGGWNEQFF.

The chain carries TRBV5-1 and TRBJ1-1, with 10 bases aligning to TRBD1. The CDR3 is made up of 15 amino acids. Trimming took 4 bases from V and 8 from J; bases not matched to a gene: 11. CDR1 is SGHRS and CDR2 is YFSETQ in the germline V gene. The CDR3 protein is CASSPSGTGDSEAFF. The CDR3 coding sequence is TGCGCCAGCAGCCCCTCCGGGACAGGGGATTCGGAAGCTTTCTTT. The full variable domain, rest sourced from reference TRBV5-1 and TRBJ1-1, is KAGVTQTPRYLIKTRGQQVTLSCSPISGHRSVSWYQQTPGQGLQFLFEYFSETQRNKGNFPGRFSGRQFSNSRSEMNVSTLELGDSALYLCASSPSGTGDSEAFFGQGTRLTVV.

CDR3 in DNA: TGTGCCAGCAGTTACTCGACAGTATCCGAGCAGTACTTC. Protein product: CASSYSTVSEQYF. V and J are TRBV6-2 or TRBV6-3 and TRBJ2-7; a weak D match, TRBD1 (5 bases). Trimming pared 0 bases from V and 6 bases from J, leaving 9 bases between. CDR1 and CDR2 from the germline V gene are MNHEY and SVGEGT. This CDR3 is 13 amino acids long.

This chain uses TRBV6-5 with TRBJ1-1; 7 bases match TRBD1. CDR1 MNHEY and CDR2 SVGAGI come from the germline V gene. The CDR3 runs 13 residues. V dropped 6 bases and J dropped 7; count of bases not matched to a gene: 8. The CDR3 sequence is CASRAPGGNEAFF. Here the CDR3 DNA reads TGTGCCAGCAGGGCGCCAGGGGGTAATGAAGCTTTCTTT.

J is TRBJ1-2 and V is TRBV5-1, with 12 bases aligning to TRBD1. Trimming took 4 bases from V and 8 from J; bases not matched to a gene: 9. CDR3 length: 15 amino acids. Germline CDR1 SGHRS, CDR2 YFSETQ. CDR3 nucleotide sequence: TGCGCCAGCAGCCCCCGGGACAGGGGGCTAGAAGGCTACACCTTC. Its protein is CASSPRDRGLEGYTF.

V is TRBV11-2 and J is TRBJ2-7; 7 nucleotides align to TRBD1. CDR3 size: 15 residues. The V gene's germline CDR1 is SGHAT and CDR2 FQNNGV. V lost 4 bases to trimming and J lost 4 bases; unmatched junction nucleotides: 10. The CDR3 sequence: CASSSYRGVRYEQYF. CDR3 nucleotides: TGTGCCAGCAGCTCTTACAGGGGAGTGAGATACGAGCAGTACTTC. The complete variable domain, with remaining parts taken from reference TRBV11-2 and TRBJ2-7, reads EAGVAQSPRYKIIEKRQSVAFWCNPISGHATLYWYQQILGQGPKLLIQFQNNGVVDDSQLPKDRFSAERLKGVDSTLKIQPAKLEDSAVYLCASSSYRGVRYEQYFGPGTRLTVT.

With regard to this clone: A read error may account for a junction end that differs from germline. This chain uses TRBV7-2 with TRBJ1-5; 12 bases are a match to TRBD1. The CDR3 consists of 19 residues. Germline V gene lookup returns CDR1 SGHTA and CDR2 FQGNSA. The CDR3, as DNA: TGTGCCACCAGCCCCCGGGACAGGGGGCATACGCTTAGCAATCAGCCCCAGCATTTT. Residues: CATSPRDRGHTLSNQPQHF.

The J gene is TRBJ2-2, the V gene TRBV30, with D possibly TRBD2 on 6 matching bases. The germline CDR1 and CDR2 sequences are GTSNPN and SVGIG (reference sequence). CDR3 length: 13 residues. Trimming cost V 1 base and J 7 bases, with 10 bases left between them. The CDR3 DNA reads TGTGCCTGGAGTGGAGGGAGGAACGGGGAGCTGTTTTTT. The encoded protein is CAWSGGRNGELFF.

This clone showed up just a few times. V is TRBV5-8 and J is TRBJ1-5; D uncertain. The CDR3 is made up of 18 amino acids. Germline V gene sequence: CDR1 SGHTS, CDR2 YDEGEE. V was clipped by 0 bases and J by 6 bases, with 22 bases between them. The CDR3 protein is CASSLDLGEPLLRQPQHF. The DNA of the CDR3 is TGTGCCAGCAGCTTGGATCTCGGGGAGCCCTTACTTCGTCAGCCCCAGCATTTT.

This clone was observed once. The V and J genes are TRBV5-4 and TRBJ2-3, with 8 bases that match TRBD2. J lost 6 bases, V lost 0 bases, and 6 bases had no gene match. Germline assignment: CDR1 SGHNT and CDR2 YYREEE (reference sequence). The CDR3 covers 15 residues. This CDR3 is CASSLGGTSADTQYF. CDR3 coding DNA: TGTGCCAGCAGCTTGGGGGGGACTAGTGCGGATACGCAGTATTTT.

This chain connects TRBV5-7 to TRBJ1-5; 7 bases are shared with TRBD1. TRBV5-7 is flagged as an ORF with uncertain function. Unmatched junction bases numbered 10, after V lost 4 bases and J lost 0 bases. The CDR3 runs 17 residues. The CDR3, as DNA: TGTGCCAGCAGCCAACCTTTTGGGACAGTTAGCAATCAGCCCCAGCATTTT. This encodes CASSQPFGTVSNQPQHF.

This chain uses TRBV5-1 with TRBJ1-6; 7 bases line up with TRBD1. The V and J ends lost 1 base and 7 bases, in that order; junction bases with no gene match: 5. Germline assignment: CDR1 SGHRS and CDR2 YFSETQ. This CDR3 is 15 amino acids long. The CDR3 loop reads CASSLMGTANSPLHF. The CDR3 DNA reads as TGCGCCAGCAGCTTGATGGGGACAGCCAATTCACCCCTCCACTTT.

This rearrangement joins TRBV12-3 or TRBV12-4 to TRBJ1-4; tentative D call: TRBD1 (6 bases). CDR3 size: 13 residues. The ends were cut back, 11 bases at V and 9 bases at J, with 19 bases in the middle. The CDR3 region has the DNA TGTGCCGGACGGACAGCGCAGACCCAAAAACTGTTTTTT. Its translation is CAGRTAQTQKLFF.

This chain's CDR3 is CASSWGQGVDEQYF. In DNA form, the CDR3 reads TGTGCCAGCAGCTGGGGACAGGGAGTGGACGAGCAGTACTTC. The chain joins TRBV5-8 to TRBJ2-7; 9 nucleotides agree with TRBD1. From germline, CDR1 is SGHTS and CDR2 YDEGEE. The CDR3 has 14 residues. Losses at the gene ends were 3 bases for V and 5 bases for J; bases not matched to a gene: 6.

The table lists this clone with a few counts. The chain uses TRBV18 and TRBJ2-3; 7 nucleotides align to TRBD2. The V and J ends lost 3 bases and 4 bases, in that order; junction bases with no gene match: 1. CDR3 length: 13 residues. Germline-derived CDR1 and CDR2 are KGHSH and LQKENI. CDR3 region: CASSPGGADTQYF. The CDR3 region has the DNA TGTGCCAGCTCACCTGGGGGGGCAGATACGCAGTATTTT. The complete variable domain, with remaining parts taken from reference TRBV18 and TRBJ2-3, reads NAGVMQNPRHLVRRRGQEARLRCSPMKGHSHVYWYRQLPEEGLKFMVYLQKENIIDESGMPKERFSAEFPKEGPSILRIQQVVRGDSAAYFCASSPGGADTQYFGPGTRLTVL.